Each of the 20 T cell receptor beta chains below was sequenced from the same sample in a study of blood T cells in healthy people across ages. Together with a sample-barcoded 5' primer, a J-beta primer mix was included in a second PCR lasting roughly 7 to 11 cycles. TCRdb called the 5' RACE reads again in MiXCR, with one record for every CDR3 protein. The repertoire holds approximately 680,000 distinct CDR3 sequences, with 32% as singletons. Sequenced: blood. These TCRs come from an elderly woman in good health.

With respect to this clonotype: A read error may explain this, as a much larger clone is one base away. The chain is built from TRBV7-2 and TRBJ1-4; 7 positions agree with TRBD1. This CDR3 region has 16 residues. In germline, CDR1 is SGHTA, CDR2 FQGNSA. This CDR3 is CASSLRQGLTNEELFF. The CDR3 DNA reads TGTGCCAGCAGCCTACGACAGGGACTGACTAATGAAGAACTGTTTTTT.

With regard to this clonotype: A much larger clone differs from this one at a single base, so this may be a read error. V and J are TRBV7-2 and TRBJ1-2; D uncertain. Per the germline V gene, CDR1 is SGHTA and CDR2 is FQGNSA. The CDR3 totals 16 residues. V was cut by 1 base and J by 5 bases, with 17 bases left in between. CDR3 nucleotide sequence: TGTGCCAGCAGCTTAGGGCCGTCTCTTGGTGAGTATGGCTACACCTTC. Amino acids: CASSLGPSLGEYGYTF. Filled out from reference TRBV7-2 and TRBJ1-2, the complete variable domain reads GAGVSQSPSNKVTEKGKDVELRCDPISGHTALYWYRQSLGQGLEFLIYFQGNSAPDKSGLPSDRFSAERTGGSVSTLTIQRTQQEDSAVYLCASSLGPSLGEYGYTFGSGTRLTVV.

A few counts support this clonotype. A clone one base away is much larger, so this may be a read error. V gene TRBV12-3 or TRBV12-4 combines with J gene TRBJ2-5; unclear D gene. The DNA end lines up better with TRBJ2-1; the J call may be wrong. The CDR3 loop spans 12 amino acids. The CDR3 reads CASSIIQETQFF. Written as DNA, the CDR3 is TGTGCCAGCAGTATCATTCAAGAGACCCAGTTCTTC.

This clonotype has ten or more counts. The CDR3 protein is CASSLRTGWAGANVLTF. CDR3 DNA sequence: TGCGCCAGCAGCTTACGGACAGGGTGGGCTGGGGCCAACGTCCTGACTTTC. The chain uses TRBV5-1 and TRBJ2-6, with 8 bases fitting TRBD1. The CDR3 has 17 amino acids. The germline gives CDR1 SGHRS, CDR2 YFSETQ. With V trimmed by 2 bases and J by 2 bases, 6 bases remained unmatched.

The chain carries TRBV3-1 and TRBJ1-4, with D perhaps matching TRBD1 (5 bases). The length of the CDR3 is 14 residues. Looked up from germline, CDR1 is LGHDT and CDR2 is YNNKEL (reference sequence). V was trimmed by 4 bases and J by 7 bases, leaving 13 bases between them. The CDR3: CASSLAGQSEKLFF. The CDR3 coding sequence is TGTGCCAGCAGCCTCGCGGGGCAAAGTGAAAAACTGTTTTTT.

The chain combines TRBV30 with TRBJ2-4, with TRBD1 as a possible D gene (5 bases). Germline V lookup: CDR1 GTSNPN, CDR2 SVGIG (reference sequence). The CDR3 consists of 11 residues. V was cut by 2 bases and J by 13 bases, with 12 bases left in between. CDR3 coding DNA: TGTGCCTGGAGTCAGGGCGATGAGCAGTACTTC. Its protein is CAWSQGDEQYF.

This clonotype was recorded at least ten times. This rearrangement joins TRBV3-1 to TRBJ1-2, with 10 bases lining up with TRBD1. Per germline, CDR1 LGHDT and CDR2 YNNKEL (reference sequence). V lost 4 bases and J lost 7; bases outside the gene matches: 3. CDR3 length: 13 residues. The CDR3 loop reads CASSRGQGTGYTF. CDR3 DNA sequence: TGTGCCAGCAGCCGGGGACAGGGGACTGGCTACACCTTC. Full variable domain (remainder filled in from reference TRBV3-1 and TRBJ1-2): DTAVSQTPKYLVTQMGNDKSIKCEQNLGHDTMYWYKQDSKKFLKIMFSYNNKELIINETVPNRFSPKSPDKAHLNLHINSLELGDSAVYFCASSRGQGTGYTFGSGTRLTVV.

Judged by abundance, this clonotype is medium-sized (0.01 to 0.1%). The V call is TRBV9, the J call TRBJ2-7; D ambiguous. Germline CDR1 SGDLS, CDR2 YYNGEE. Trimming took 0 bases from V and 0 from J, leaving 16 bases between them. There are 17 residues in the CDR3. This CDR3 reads CASSVDPDTWSSYEQYF. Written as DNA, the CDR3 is TGTGCCAGCAGCGTAGATCCTGACACCTGGAGCTCCTACGAGCAGTACTTC.

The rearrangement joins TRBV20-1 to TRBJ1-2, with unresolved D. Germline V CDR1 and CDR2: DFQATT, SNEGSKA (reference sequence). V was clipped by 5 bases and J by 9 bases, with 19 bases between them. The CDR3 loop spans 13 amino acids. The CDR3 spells CSAVTSGLRSYTF. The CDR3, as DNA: TGCAGTGCTGTAACATCTGGGCTTAGAAGCTACACCTTC.

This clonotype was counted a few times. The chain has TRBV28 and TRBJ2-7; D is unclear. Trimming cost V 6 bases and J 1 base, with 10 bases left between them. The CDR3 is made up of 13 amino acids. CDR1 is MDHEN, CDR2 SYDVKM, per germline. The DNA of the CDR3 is TGTGCCAGCAGGGGGAATCCGTCCTACGAGCAGTACTTC. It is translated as CASRGNPSYEQYF.

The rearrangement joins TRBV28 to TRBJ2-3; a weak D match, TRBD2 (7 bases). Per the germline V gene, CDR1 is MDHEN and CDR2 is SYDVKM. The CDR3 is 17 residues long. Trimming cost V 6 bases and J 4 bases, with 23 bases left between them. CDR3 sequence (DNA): TGTGCCAGCAGCACGCTCTTTGGGGGGGGCCTCTCAGATACGCAGTATTTT. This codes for CASSTLFGGGLSDTQYF. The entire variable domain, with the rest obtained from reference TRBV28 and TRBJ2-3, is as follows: DVKVTQSSRYLVKRTGEKVFLECVQDMDHENMFWYRQDPGLGLRLIYFSYDVKMKEKGDIPEGYSVSREKKERFSLILESASTNQTSMYLCASSTLFGGGLSDTQYFGPGTRLTVL.

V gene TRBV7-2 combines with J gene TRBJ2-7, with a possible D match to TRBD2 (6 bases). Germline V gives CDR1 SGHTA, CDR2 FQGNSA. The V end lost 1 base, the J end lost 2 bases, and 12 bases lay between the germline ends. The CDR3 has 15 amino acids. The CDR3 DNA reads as TGTGCCAGCAGCTTAGAATGGAGGGGTACCTACGAGCAGTACTTC. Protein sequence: CASSLEWRGTYEQYF.

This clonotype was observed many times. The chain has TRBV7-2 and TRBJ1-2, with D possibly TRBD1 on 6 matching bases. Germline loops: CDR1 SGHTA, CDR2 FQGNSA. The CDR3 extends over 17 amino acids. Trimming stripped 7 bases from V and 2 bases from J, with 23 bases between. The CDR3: CASTVAGGPGTNYGYTF. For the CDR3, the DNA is TGTGCCAGCACCGTAGCGGGGGGGCCGGGGACCAACTATGGCTACACCTTC.

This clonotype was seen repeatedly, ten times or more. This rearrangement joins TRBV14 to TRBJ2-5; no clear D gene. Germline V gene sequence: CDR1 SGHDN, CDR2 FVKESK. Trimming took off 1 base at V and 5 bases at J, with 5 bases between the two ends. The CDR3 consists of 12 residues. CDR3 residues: CASSQAWETQYF. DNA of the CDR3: TGTGCCAGCAGCCAAGCATGGGAGACCCAGTACTTC.

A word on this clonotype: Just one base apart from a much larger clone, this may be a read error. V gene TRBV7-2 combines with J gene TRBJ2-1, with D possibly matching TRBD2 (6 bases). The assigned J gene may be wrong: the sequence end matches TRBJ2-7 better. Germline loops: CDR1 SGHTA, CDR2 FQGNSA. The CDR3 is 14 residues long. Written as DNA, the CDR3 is TGTGCCAGCAGCTTCGGGCGGGGTTACAATGAGCAGTACTTC. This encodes CASSFGRGYNEQYF.

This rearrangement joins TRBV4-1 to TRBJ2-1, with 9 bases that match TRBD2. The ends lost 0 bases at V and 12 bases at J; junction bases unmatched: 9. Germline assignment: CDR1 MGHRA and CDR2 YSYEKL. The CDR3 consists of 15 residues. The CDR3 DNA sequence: TGCGCCAGCAGCCAAGATAGCGGGAGCTCTGGTGGGCAGTTCTTC. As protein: CASSQDSGSSGGQFF.

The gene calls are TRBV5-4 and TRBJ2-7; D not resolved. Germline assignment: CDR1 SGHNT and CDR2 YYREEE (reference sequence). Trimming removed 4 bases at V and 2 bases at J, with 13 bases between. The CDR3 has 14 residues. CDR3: CASSPSGAAYEQYF. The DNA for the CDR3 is TGTGCCAGCAGCCCGTCCGGCGCAGCCTACGAGCAGTACTTC.

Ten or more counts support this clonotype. CDR3 sequence (DNA): TGCAGCGTTGGAACAGGGGGCTTTGGGGCCAACGTCCTGACTTTC. Translated, it gives CSVGTGGFGANVLTF. The chain couples TRBV29-1 to TRBJ2-6; 9 bases map to TRBD1. V was pared by 4 bases and J by 3 bases, with 4 bases of the junction left unmatched. Germline CDR1 reads SQVTM; CDR2 reads ANQGSEA. This CDR3 is 15 amino acids long.

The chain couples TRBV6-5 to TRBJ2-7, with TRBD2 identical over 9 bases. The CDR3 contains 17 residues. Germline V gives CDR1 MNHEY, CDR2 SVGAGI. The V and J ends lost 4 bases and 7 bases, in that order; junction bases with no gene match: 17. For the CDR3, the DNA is TGTGCCAGCAGTTCGGGCCCTGGCGGGGGGGCCAAGAATGAGCAGTACTTC. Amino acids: CASSSGPGGGAKNEQYF.

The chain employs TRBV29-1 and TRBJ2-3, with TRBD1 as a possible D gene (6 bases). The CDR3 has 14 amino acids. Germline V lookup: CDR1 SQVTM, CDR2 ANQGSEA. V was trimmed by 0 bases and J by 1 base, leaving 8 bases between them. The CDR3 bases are TGCAGCGTTGAAGAGGGGGCGGGCACAGATACGCAGTATTTT. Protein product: CSVEEGAGTDTQYF.